A single T cell receptor beta chain is shown here with its context. Its antigen is currently unknown. This entry is derived from a study of cytomegalovirus exposure and HLA in healthy donors. Vbeta (60) and Jbeta (13) primers were used in the PCR. Clones were sequenced by immunoSEQ multiplex PCR, and TCRdb holds only the in-frame ones, with some missing. The sample consists of 140,000 or so clones, roughly 65% of them appearing once. Study conclusions and caveats: Reports credit the classifier with highly specific, highly sensitive diagnosis of cytomegalovirus status. Within an earlier analysis, most TCR beta V segments proved productive either about 87% or about 30% of the time. The study found most TCR sequences rare, yet found some public TCRs in many donors.

The sequenced material came from PBMCs. The TCR originated in a woman aged 25-40 years in good health and CMV-seronegative.

The CDR3 bases are TGCGCCAGCAGCTTGGCCTTAACAAGTCACGAGCAGTACTTC. Its protein is CASSLALTSHEQYF. This sequence joins TRBV5-1 and TRBJ2-7; D unresolved. In germline, CDR1 is SGHRS, CDR2 YFSETQ. Between the trimmed V and J ends, which lost 0 bases and 5 bases, there was a span of 12 bases. The CDR3 length is 14 residues.